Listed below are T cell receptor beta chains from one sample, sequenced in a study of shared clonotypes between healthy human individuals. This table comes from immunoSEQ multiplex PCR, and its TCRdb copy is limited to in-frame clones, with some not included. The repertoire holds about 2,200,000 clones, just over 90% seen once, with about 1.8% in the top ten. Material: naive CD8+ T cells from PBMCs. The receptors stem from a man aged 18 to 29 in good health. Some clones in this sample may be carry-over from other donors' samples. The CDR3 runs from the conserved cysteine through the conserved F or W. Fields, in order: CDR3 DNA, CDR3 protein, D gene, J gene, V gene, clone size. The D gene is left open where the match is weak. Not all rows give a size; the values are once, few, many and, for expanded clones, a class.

DNA: TGTGCCAGCAGCTTAGGAGTAGCGGGGGCAGATACGCAGTATTTT
CDR3: CASSLGVAGADTQYF
D: TRBD2
J: TRBJ2-3
V: TRBV7-3
size: NA

DNA: TGTGCCAGCAGGGACAGGGGATCTGGAAACACCATATATTTT
CDR3: CASRDRGSGNTIYF
D: TRBD1
J: TRBJ1-3
V: TRBV7-6
size: NA

DNA: TGTGCCAGCAGCTCCGGGACCAGGGATGGCTACACCTTC
CDR3: CASSSGTRDGYTF
D: NA
J: TRBJ1-2
V: TRBV6-5
size: NA

DNA: TGTGCCAGCAGCGTAGGACAGGGGGTGGGCTATGGCTACACCTTC
CDR3: CASSVGQGVGYGYTF
D: TRBD1
J: TRBJ1-2
V: TRBV9
size: NA

DNA: TGTGCCAGCAGCTTAGTTACAGGCCGGACTGAAGCTTTCTTT
CDR3: CASSLVTGRTEAFF
D: NA
J: TRBJ1-1
V: TRBV7-9
size: few

DNA: TGTGCCAGCAGCTCCCGGACAGGGGGCGGCTACAATGAGCAGTTCTTC
CDR3: CASSSRTGGGYNEQFF
D: TRBD1
J: TRBJ2-1
V: TRBV7-8
size: NA

DNA: TGTGCCAGCAGTTTATTTCCGGACAGGACAGATCAGCCCCAGCATTTT
CDR3: CASSLFPDRTDQPQHF
D: TRBD1
J: TRBJ1-5
V: TRBV27
size: NA

DNA: TGCGCCAGCAGCTTGAATAGGGAGCCCCGGGCTGGCTACACCTTC
CDR3: CASSLNREPRAGYTF
D: NA
J: TRBJ1-2
V: TRBV5-1
size: once

DNA: TGTGCCAGCAGTCTCCGACAGGGCGGGCAGCCCCAGCATTTT
CDR3: CASSLRQGGQPQHF
D: TRBD1
J: TRBJ1-5
V: TRBV28
size: NA

DNA: TGTGCCAGCAGGGGGTCGGGCCGCTCTGGAAACACCATATATTTT
CDR3: CASRGSGRSGNTIYF
D: NA
J: TRBJ1-3
V: TRBV28
size: NA

DNA: TGTGCCACCGGGGCAGGCAATCAGCCCCAGCATTTT
CDR3: CATGAGNQPQHF
D: NA
J: TRBJ1-5
V: TRBV27
size: few

DNA: TGTGCCAGCAGACTCCGGGACACCAGATCTAACTATGGCTACACCTTC
CDR3: CASRLRDTRSNYGYTF
D: NA
J: TRBJ1-2
V: TRBV27
size: NA

DNA: TGTGCCAGCAGTCCCAGGGTCAGCTCTGGGGCCAACGTCCTGACTTTC
CDR3: CASSPRVSSGANVLTF
D: NA
J: TRBJ2-6
V: TRBV28
size: once

DNA: TGTGCCAGCAGTGACTCTAATTGGGGGAATGAGCAGTTCTTC
CDR3: CASSDSNWGNEQFF
D: NA
J: TRBJ2-1
V: TRBV6-4
size: NA

DNA: TGTGCCAGCATCCCAGCGGGAGGATCCTACAATGAGCAGTTCTTC
CDR3: CASIPAGGSYNEQFF
D: TRBD2
J: TRBJ2-1
V: TRBV2
size: NA

DNA: TGTGCCAGCAGCTTAGCAGGGGGCGAGACCCAGTACTTC
CDR3: CASSLAGGETQYF
D: TRBD1
J: TRBJ2-5
V: TRBV11-2
size: NA

DNA: TGTGCCAGCAGCGTAGGCAGGGTACGCGAAAAACTGTTTTTT
CDR3: CASSVGRVREKLFF
D: NA
J: TRBJ1-4
V: TRBV9
size: NA

DNA: TGTGCCAGCAGCTGGACTGAATATACGCAGTATTTT
CDR3: CASSWTEYTQYF
D: NA
J: TRBJ2-3
V: TRBV7-9
size: NA

DNA: TGTGCCAGCAGCCGAGACAGGGGTCAGCCCCAGCATTTT
CDR3: CASSRDRGQPQHF
D: TRBD1
J: TRBJ1-5
V: TRBV7-9
size: NA

DNA: TGCAGCGTTGTGTTGGGGGGACACAACTATGGCTACACCTTC
CDR3: CSVVLGGHNYGYTF
D: NA
J: TRBJ1-2
V: TRBV29-1
size: NA

DNA: TGTGCCAGCAGCCACCGGCGGGGTCGGGGGCCCTACGAGCAGTACTTC
CDR3: CASSHRRGRGPYEQYF
D: NA
J: TRBJ2-7
V: TRBV7-8
size: NA

DNA: TGTGCCAGCAGCTTAGTTCCTAGGGGCGGCACAGATACGCAGTATTTT
CDR3: CASSLVPRGGTDTQYF
D: NA
J: TRBJ2-3
V: TRBV7-6
size: NA

DNA: TGCGCCAGCAGCTTGGGGGACAGGGCGGGTAGCAATCAGCCCCAGCATTTT
CDR3: CASSLGDRAGSNQPQHF
D: TRBD1
J: TRBJ1-5
V: TRBV5-1
size: NA

DNA: TGTGCCAGCAGTTACTCGCCAGGACAGGGGATTGATGGCTACACCTTC
CDR3: CASSYSPGQGIDGYTF
D: TRBD1
J: TRBJ1-2
V: TRBV6-6
size: NA

DNA: TGCGCCAGCAGCTTGGCTGGTCTAGAGACTGAAGCTTTCTTT
CDR3: CASSLAGLETEAFF
D: NA
J: TRBJ1-1
V: TRBV5-1
size: NA

DNA: TGTGCCAGCACCCCAGCAGCGAACACTGAAGCTTTCTTT
CDR3: CASTPAANTEAFF
D: NA
J: TRBJ1-1
V: TRBV2
size: NA

DNA: TGCAGTGCTAGGTGGGGTAATGAGCAGTTCTTC
CDR3: CSARWGNEQFF
D: NA
J: TRBJ2-1
V: TRBV20-1
size: NA

DNA: TGTGCCAGCAGTCCCGTTTCTAGCGGGGGCTCCTACGAGCAGTACTTC
CDR3: CASSPVSSGGSYEQYF
D: TRBD2
J: TRBJ2-7
V: TRBV27
size: NA

DNA: TGTGCCAGCAGCTTAGTTGCAGGGATTGAGCAGTTCTTC
CDR3: CASSLVAGIEQFF
D: NA
J: TRBJ2-1
V: TRBV7-2
size: NA

DNA: TGTGCCAGCAGTTACTTCGGGACCTCAGATACGCAGTATTTT
CDR3: CASSYFGTSDTQYF
D: NA
J: TRBJ2-3
V: TRBV6-5
size: once